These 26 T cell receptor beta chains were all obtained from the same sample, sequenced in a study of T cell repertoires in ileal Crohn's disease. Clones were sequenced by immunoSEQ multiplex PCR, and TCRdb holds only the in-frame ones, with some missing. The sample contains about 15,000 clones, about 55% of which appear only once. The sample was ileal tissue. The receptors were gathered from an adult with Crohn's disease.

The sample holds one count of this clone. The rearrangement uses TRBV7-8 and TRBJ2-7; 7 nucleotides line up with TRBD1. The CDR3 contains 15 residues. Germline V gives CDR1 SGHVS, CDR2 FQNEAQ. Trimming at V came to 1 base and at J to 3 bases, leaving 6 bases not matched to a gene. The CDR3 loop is CASSLEGQRNYEQYF. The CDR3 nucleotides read TGTGCCAGCAGCTTAGAGGGACAGAGAAACTACGAGCAGTACTTC. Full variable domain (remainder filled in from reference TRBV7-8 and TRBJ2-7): GAGVSQSPRYKVAKRGQDVALRCDPISGHVSLFWYQQALGQGPEFLTYFQNEAQLDKSGLPSDRFFAERPEGSVSTLKIQRTQQEDSAVYLCASSLEGQRNYEQYFGPGTRLTVT.

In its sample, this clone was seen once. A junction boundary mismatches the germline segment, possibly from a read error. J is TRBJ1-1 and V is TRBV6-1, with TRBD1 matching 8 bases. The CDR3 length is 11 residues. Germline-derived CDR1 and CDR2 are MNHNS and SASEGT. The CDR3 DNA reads TGTGCCAGCAGGAGGATGAACAGGGGGGACTTT. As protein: CASRRMNRGDF.

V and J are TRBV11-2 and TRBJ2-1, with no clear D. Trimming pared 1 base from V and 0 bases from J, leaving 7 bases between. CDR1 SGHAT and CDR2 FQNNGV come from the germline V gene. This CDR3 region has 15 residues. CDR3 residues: CASSLAPSSYNEQFF. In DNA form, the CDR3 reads TGTGCCAGCAGCTTAGCCCCCAGCTCCTACAATGAGCAGTTCTTC. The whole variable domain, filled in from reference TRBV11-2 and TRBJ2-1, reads EAGVAQSPRYKIIEKRQSVAFWCNPISGHATLYWYQQILGQGPKLLIQFQNNGVVDDSQLPKDRFSAERLKGVDSTLKIQPAKLEDSAVYLCASSLAPSSYNEQFFGPGTRLTVL.

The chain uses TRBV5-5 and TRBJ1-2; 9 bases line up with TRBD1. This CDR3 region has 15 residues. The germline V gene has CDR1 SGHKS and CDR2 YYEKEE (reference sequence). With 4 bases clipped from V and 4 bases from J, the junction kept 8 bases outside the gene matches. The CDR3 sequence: CASSLRTGDFYGYTF. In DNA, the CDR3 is TGTGCCAGCAGCCTCCGGACAGGGGATTTCTATGGCTACACCTTC.

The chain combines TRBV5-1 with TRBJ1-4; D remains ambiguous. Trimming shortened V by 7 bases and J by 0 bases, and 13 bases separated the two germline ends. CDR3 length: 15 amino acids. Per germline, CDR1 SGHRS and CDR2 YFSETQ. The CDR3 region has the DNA TGCGCCAGCGGAAAGAACAGTGCAACTAATGAAAAACTGTTTTTT. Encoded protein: CASGKNSATNEKLFF.

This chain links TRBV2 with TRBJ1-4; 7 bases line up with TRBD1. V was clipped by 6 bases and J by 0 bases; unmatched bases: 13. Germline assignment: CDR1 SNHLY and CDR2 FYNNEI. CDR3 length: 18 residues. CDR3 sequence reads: CASRTLTGTAATNEKLFF. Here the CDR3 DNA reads TGTGCCAGCAGGACACTTACCGGGACAGCAGCAACTAATGAAAAACTGTTTTTT.

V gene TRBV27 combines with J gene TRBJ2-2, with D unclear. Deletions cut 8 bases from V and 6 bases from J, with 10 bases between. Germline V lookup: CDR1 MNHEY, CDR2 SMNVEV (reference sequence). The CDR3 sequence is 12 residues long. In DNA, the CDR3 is TGTGCCAGCGCACAGTTTGCCGGGGAGCTGTTTTTT. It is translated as CASAQFAGELFF.

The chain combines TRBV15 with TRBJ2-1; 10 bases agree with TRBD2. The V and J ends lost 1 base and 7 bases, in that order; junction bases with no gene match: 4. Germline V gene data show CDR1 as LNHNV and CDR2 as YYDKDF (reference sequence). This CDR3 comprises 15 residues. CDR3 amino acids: CATSRVLAGSNEQFF. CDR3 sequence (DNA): TGTGCCACCAGCAGAGTACTAGCGGGGAGTAATGAGCAGTTCTTC.

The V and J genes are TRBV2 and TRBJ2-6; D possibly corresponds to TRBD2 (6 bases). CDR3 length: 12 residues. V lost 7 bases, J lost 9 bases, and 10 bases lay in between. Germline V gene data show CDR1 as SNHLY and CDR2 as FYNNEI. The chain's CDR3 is CASMGGVNVLTF. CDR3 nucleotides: TGTGCCAGCATGGGGGGAGTCAACGTCCTGACTTTC.

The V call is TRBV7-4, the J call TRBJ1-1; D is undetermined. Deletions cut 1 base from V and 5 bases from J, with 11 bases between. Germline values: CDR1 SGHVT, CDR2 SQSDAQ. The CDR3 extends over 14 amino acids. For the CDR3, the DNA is TGTGCCAGCAGCTTAGGGTCCCGGAGGACTGAAGCTTTCTTT. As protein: CASSLGSRRTEAFF.

The CDR3, as DNA: TGTGCCAGCAGCGCCGGATTGGGGACTAGCGGGAGAGCCAACGAGCAGTACTTC. It yields the protein CASSAGLGTSGRANEQYF. V is TRBV9 and J is TRBJ2-7; TRBD2 agrees at 14 bases. This CDR3 comprises 18 residues. The V gene's germline CDR1 is SGDLS and CDR2 YYNGEE. V shed 3 bases, J shed 5 bases, and the junction held 13 bases outside the gene matches.

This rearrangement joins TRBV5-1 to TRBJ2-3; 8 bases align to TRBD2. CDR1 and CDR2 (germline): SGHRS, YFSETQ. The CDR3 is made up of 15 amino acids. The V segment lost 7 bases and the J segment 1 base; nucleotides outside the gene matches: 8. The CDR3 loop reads CASVRSTSGTDTQYF. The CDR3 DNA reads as TGCGCCAGCGTTCGTTCGACTAGCGGCACAGATACGCAGTATTTT.

CDR3 in DNA: TGTGCCACCAGCAGAGTGCGGGAGACAGATACGCAGTATTTT. This encodes CATSRVRETDTQYF. The V and J genes are TRBV15 and TRBJ2-3, with 7 bases lining up with TRBD2. The V gene's germline CDR1 is LNHNV and CDR2 YYDKDF (reference sequence). CDR3 size: 14 residues. J was trimmed by 3 bases and V by 1 base; bases with no gene match: 1.

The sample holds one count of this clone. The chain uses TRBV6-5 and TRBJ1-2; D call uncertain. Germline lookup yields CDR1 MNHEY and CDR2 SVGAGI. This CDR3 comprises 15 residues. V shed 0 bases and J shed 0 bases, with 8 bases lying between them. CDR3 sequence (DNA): TGTGCCAGCAGTTACTCGCACAGCACTAACTATGGCTACACCTTC. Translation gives CASSYSHSTNYGYTF.

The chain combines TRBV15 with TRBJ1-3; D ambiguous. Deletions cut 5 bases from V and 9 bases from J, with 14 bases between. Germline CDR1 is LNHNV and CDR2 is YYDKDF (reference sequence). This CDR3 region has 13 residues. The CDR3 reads CATSSDRVGTIYF. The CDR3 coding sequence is TGTGCCACCAGCTCGGATCGGGTTGGCACCATATATTTT. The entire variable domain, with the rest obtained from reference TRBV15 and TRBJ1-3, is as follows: DAMVIQNPRYQVTQFGKPVTLSCSQTLNHNVMYWYQQKSSQAPKLLFHYYDKDFNNEADTPDNFQSRRPNTSFCFLDIRSPGLGDTAMYLCATSSDRVGTIYFGEGSWLTVV.

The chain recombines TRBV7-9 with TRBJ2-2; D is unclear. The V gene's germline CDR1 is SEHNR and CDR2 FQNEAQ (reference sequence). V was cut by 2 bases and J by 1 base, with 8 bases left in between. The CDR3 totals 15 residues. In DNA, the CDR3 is TGTGCCAGCAGCTTATTGGTCGGGAACACCGGGGAGCTGTTTTTT. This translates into CASSLLVGNTGELFF.

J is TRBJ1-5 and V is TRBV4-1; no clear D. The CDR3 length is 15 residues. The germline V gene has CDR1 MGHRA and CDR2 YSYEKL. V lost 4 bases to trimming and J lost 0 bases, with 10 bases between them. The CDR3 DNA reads TGCGCCAGCAGCCGTACGGTTGTTAGCAATCAGCCCCAGCATTTT. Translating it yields CASSRTVVSNQPQHF.

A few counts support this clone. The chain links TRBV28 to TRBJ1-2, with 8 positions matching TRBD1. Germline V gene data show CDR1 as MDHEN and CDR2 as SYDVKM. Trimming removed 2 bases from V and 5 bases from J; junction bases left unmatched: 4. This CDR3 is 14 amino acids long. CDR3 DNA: TGTGCCAGCAGTTTACAGGGGGCGAGGTATGGCTACACCTTC. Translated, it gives CASSLQGARYGYTF.

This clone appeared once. CDR3: CASSLKDARGEQYF. Here the CDR3 DNA reads TGTGCCAGCAGTTTAAAGGACGCCAGGGGCGAGCAGTACTTC. This chain uses TRBV27 with TRBJ2-7, with a tentative D call TRBD1 (6 bases). The CDR3 runs to 14 residues. Germline CDR1 reads MNHEY; CDR2 reads SMNVEV (reference sequence). The germline V and J ends were trimmed by 2 bases and 6 bases, with 14 bases remaining between them.

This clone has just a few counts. The CDR3 coding sequence is TGTGCCAGCAGTCCAGTCTCTGGGGCCAACGTCCTGACTTTC. It specifies CASSPVSGANVLTF. The chain has TRBV6-5 and TRBJ2-6; D ambiguous. The CDR3 extends over 14 amino acids. Trimming cost V 5 bases and J 0 bases, with 5 bases left between them. Germline V lookup: CDR1 MNHEY, CDR2 SVGAGI.

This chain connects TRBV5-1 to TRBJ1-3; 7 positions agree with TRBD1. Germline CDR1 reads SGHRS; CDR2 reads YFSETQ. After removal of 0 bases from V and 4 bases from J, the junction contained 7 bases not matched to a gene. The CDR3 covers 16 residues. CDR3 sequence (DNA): TGCGCCAGCAGCTTGGAAGGGGGCCGGAGGGGAAACACCATATATTTT. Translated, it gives CASSLEGGRRGNTIYF.

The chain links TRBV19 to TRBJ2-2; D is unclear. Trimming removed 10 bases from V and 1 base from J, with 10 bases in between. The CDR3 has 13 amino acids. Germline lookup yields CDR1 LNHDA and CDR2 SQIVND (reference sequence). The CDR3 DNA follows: TGTGCCACCTCGACACAGAACACCGGGGAGCTGTTTTTT. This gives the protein CATSTQNTGELFF.

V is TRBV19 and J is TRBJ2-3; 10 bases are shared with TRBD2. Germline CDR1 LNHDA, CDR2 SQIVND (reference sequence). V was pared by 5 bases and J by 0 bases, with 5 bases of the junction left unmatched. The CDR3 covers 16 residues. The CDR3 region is CASSSGTSVSTDTQYF. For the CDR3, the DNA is TGTGCCAGTAGTTCCGGGACTAGCGTTAGCACAGATACGCAGTATTTT.

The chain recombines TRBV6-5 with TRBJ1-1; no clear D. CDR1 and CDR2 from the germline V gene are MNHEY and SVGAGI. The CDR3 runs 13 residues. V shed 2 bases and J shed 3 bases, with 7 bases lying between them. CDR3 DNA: TGTGCCAGCAGTTACCGGGAGTACACTGAAGCTTTCTTT. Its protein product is CASSYREYTEAFF.

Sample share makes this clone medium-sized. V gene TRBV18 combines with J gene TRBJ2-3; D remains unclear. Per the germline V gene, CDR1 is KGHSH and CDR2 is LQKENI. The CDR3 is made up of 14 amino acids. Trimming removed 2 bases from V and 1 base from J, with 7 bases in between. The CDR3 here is CASSPYRGTDTQYF. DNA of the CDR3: TGTGCCAGCTCACCATACCGGGGCACAGATACGCAGTATTTT.

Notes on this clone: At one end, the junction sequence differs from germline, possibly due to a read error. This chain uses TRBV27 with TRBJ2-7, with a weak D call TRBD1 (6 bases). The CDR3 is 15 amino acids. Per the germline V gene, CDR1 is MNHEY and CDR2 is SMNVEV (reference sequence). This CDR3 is CVSSFVQGSSYEQYF. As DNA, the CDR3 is TGTGTCAGCAGTTTTGTACAGGGAAGTTCCTACGAGCAGTACTTC.